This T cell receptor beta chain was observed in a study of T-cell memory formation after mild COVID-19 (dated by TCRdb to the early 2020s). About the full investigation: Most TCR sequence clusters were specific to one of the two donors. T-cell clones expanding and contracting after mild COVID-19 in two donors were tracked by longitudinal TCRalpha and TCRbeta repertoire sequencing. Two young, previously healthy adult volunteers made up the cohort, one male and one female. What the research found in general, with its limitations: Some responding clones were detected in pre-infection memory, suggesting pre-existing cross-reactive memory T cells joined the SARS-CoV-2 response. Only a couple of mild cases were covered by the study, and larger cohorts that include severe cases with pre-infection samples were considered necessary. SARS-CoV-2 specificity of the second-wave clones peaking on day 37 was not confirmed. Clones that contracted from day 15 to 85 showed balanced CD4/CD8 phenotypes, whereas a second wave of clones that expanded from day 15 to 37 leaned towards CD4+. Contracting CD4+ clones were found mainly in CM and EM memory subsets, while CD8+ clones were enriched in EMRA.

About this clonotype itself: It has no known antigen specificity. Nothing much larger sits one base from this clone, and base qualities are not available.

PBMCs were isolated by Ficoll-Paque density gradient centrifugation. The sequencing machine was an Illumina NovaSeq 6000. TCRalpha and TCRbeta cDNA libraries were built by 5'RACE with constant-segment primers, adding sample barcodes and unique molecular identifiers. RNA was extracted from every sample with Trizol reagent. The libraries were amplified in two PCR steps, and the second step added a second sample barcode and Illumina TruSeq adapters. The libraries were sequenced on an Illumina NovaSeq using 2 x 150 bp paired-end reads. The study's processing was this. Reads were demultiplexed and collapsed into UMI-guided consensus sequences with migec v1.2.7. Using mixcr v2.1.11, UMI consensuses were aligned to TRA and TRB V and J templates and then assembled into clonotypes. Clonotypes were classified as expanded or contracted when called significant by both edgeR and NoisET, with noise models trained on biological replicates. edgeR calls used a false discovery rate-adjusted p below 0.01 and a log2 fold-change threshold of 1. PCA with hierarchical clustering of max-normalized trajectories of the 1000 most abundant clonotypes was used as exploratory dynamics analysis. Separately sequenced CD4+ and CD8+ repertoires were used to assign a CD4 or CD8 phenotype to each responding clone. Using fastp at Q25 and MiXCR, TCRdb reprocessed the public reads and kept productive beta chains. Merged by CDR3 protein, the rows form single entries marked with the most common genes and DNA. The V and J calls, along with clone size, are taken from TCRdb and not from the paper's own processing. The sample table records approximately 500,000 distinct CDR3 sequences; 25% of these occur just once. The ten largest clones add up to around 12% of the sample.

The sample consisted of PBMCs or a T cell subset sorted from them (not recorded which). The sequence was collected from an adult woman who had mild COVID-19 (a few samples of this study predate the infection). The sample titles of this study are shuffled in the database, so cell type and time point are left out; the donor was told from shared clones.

This receptor has the CDR3 CSVQEWAESEQYF. In nucleotide form, the sequence is TGCAGCGTCCAAGAATGGGCCGAATCCGAGCAGTACTTC. In this chain, TRBV29-1 is recombined with TRBJ2-7; the D gene identity is not certain. CDR1 and CDR2 are drawn from the germline V gene: SQVTM, ANQGSEA. Trimming at the junction amounts to 6 bases on V and 6 bases on J, and the germline ends lie 18 bases apart. The cysteine opens and the phenylalanine closes a CDR3 of 13 amino acids. Of all the DNA, just the CDR3 is kept, 39 bases in frame from base 1.